This TCR beta chain is drawn from a study of graft-versus-host responses after intestinal transplantation. Looking at the study overall: Recipients obtained multivisceral, liver-intestinal, or isolated intestinal transplants. Every one of the recipients received anti-thymocyte globulin induction and afterwards took tacrolimus and steroids for roughly three years.

The data were produced by immunoSEQ multiplex PCR, yet TCRdb's version contains in-frame clones alone and is incomplete. Among 29,000 or so clones listed, 90% to 95% were seen once. This clone was found once. Antigen unknown. Overall study findings and caveats: Recipient marrow held GvH clones, some first seen in ileum or blood.

The germline V gene encodes CDR1 MNHEY and CDR2 SVGAGI. Trimming at V came to 5 bases and at J to 10 bases, leaving 3 bases not matched to a gene. CDR3 length: 12 residues. The specimen comprised PBMCs, sampled about 65 days after intestinal transplant. This rearrangement joins TRBV6-5 to TRBJ2-1, with TRBD1 identical over 9 bases. This clonotype was obtained from a human patient who received an intestinal transplant, so some T cells may come from the graft donor. The CDR3 sequence is CASSTTGGEQFF. The CDR3 bases are TGTGCCAGCAGTACCACAGGGGGCGAGCAGTTCTTC.